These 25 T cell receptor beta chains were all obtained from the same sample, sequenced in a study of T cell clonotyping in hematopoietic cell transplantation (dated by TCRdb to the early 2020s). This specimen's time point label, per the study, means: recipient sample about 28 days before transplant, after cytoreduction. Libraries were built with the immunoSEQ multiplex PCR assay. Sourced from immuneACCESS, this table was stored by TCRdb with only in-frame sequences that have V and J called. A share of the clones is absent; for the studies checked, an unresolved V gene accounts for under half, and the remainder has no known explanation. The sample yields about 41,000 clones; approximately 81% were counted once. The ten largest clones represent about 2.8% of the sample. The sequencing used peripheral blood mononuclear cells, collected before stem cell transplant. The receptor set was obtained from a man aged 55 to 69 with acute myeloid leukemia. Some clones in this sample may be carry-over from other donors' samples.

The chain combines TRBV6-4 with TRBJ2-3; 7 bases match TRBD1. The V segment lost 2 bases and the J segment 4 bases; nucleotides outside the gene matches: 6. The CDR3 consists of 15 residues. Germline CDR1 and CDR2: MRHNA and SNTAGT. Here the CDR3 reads CASSDQTGSPDTQYF. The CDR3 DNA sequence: TGTGCCAGCAGTGACCAGACAGGGTCGCCAGATACGCAGTATTTT.

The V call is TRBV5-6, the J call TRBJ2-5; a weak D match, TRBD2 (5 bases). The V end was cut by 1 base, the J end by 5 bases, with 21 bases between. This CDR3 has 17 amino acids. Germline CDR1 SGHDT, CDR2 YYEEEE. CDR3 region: CASSLLTSSVSGETQYF. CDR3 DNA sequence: TGTGCCAGCAGCTTGCTCACTAGTTCAGTAAGTGGGGAGACCCAGTACTTC.

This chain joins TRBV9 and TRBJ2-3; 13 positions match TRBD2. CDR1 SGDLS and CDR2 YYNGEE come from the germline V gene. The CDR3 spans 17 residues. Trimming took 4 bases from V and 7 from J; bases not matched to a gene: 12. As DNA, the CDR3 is TGTGCCAGCAGCCTCCGGACTAGCGGGGGCGTGTCCCATACGCAGTATTTT. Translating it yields CASSLRTSGGVSHTQYF. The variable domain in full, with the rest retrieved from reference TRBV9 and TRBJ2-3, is DSGVTQTPKHLITATGQRVTLRCSPRSGDLSVYWYQQSLDQGLQFLIQYYNGEERAKGNILERFSAQQFPDLHSELNLSSLELGDSALYFCASSLRTSGGVSHTQYFGPGTRLTVL.

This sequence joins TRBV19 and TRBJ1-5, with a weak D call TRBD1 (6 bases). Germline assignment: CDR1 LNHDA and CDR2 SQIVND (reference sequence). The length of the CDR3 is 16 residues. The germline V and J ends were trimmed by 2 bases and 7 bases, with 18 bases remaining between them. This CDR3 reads CASSILGGLSEQPQHF. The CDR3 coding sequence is TGTGCCAGTAGTATATTGGGGGGGCTGTCGGAACAGCCCCAGCATTTT.

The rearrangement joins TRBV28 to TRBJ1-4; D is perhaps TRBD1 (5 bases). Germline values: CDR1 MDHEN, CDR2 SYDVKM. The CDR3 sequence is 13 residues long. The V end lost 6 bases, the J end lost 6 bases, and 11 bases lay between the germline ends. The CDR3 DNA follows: TGTGCCAGCAGGGACATTAGTTATGAAAAACTGTTTTTT. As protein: CASRDISYEKLFF.

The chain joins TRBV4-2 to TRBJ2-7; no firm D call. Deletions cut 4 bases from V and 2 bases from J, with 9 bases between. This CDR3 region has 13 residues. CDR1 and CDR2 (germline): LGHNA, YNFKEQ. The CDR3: CASSPSRTYEQYF. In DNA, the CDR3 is TGTGCCAGCAGCCCGTCAAGAACCTACGAGCAGTACTTC.

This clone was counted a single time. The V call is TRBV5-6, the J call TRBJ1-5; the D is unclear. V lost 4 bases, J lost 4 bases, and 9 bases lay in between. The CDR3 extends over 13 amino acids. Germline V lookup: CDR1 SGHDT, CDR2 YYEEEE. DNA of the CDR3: TGTGCCAGCAGCCTCCAGCGAAATCAGCCCCAGCATTTT. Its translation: CASSLQRNQPQHF.

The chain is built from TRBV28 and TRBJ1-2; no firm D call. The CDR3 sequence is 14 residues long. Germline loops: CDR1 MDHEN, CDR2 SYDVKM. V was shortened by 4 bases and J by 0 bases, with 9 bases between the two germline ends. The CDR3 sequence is CASSYGKSNYGYTF. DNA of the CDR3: TGTGCCAGCAGTTACGGCAAATCTAACTATGGCTACACCTTC.

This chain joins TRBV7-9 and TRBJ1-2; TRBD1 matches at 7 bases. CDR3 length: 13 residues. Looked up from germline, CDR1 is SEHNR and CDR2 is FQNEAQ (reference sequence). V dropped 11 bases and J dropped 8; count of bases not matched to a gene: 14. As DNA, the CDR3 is TGTGCCGCTCAACAGGGGAGAACTGCAGGCTACACCTTC. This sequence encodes CAAQQGRTAGYTF.

CDR3 sequence reads: CASSEGTLEKLFF. The CDR3 region has the DNA TGTGCCAGCAGCGAAGGGACCCTAGAAAAACTGTTTTTT. The chain links TRBV28 to TRBJ1-4; possibly TRBD1 for D (5 bases). Trimming cost V 6 bases and J 8 bases, with 13 bases left between them. This CDR3 has 13 amino acids. Germline V gives CDR1 MDHEN, CDR2 SYDVKM.

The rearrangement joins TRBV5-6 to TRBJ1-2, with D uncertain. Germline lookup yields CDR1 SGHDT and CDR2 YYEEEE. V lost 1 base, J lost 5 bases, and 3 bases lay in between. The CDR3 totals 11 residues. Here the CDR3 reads CASSLSYGYTF. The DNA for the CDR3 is TGTGCCAGCAGCTTGAGTTATGGCTACACCTTC.

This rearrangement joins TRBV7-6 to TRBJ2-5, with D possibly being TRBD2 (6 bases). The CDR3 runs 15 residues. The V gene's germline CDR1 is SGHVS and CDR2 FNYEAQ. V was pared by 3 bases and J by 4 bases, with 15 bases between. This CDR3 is CASSFGLGSGETQYF. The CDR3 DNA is TGTGCCAGCAGCTTCGGTCTGGGTAGCGGAGAGACCCAGTACTTC.

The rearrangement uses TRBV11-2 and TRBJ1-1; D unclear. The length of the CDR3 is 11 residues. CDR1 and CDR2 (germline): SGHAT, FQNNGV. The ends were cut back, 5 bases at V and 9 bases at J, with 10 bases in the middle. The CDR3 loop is CASSAGWKAFF. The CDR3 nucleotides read TGTGCCAGCAGCGCTGGGTGGAAAGCTTTCTTT.

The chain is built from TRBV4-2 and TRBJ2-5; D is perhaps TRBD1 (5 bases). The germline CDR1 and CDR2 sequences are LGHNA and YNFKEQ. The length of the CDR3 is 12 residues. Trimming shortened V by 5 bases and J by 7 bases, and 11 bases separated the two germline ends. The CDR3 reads CASSSSRVTQYF. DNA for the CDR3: TGTGCCAGCAGCTCCAGCAGGGTGACCCAGTACTTC.

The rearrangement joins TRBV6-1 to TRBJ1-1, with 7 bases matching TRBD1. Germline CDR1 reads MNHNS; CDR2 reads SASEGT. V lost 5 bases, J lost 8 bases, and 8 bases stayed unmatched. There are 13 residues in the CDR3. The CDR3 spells CASSKERGREAFF. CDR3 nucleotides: TGTGCCAGCAGTAAGGAGAGGGGGCGCGAAGCTTTCTTT.

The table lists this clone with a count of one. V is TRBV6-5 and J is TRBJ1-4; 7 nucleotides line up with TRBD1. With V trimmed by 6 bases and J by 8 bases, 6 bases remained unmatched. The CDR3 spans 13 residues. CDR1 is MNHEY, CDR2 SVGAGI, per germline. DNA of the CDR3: TGTGCCAGCAGCCGGACAGGTTCCGAAAAACTGTTTTTT. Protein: CASSRTGSEKLFF.

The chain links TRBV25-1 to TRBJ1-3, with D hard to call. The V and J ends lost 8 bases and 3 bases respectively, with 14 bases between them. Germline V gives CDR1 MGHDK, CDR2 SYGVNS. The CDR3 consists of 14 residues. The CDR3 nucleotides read TGTGCCAGCCGTCCGCCTGGAAGTGGAAACACCATATATTTT. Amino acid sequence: CASRPPGSGNTIYF.

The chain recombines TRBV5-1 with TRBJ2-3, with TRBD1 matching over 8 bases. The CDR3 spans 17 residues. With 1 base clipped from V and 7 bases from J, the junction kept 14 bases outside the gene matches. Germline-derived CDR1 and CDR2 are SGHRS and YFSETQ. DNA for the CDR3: TGCGCCAGCAGCTTGCTCCAGGGGGACAGGCGGTCGAATACGCAGTATTTT. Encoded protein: CASSLLQGDRRSNTQYF.

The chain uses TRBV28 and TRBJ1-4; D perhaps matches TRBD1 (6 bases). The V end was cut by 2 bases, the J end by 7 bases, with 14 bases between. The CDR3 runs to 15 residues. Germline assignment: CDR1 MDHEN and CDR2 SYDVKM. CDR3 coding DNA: TGTGCCAGCAGTTTACGGCTAGGGGGAGGTGAAAAACTGTTTTTT. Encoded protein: CASSLRLGGGEKLFF.

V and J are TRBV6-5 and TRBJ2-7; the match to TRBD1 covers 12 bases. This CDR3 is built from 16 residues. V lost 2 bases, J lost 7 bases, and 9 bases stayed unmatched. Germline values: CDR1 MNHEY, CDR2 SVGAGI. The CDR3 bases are TGTGCCAGCAGTTACGCCGGGACAGGGGGCTATAGGGAGCAGTACTTC. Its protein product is CASSYAGTGGYREQYF.

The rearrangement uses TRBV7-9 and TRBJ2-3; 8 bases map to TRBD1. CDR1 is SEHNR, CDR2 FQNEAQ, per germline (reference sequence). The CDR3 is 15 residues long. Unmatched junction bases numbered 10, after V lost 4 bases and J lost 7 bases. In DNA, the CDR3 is TGTGCCAGCAGCTCCCCCCCAGGGGGCCCAAATACGCAGTATTTT. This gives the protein CASSSPPGGPNTQYF.

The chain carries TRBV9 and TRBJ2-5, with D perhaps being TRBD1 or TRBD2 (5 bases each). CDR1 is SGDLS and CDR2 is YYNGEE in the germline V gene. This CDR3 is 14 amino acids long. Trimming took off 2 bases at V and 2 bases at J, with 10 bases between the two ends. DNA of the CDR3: TGTGCCAGCAGCGTGGGACCCTATCAAGAGACCCAGTACTTC. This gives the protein CASSVGPYQETQYF.

The CDR3 nucleotides read TGTGCCAGCAGCGGAACAGGGGCGACCGGTCAGCCCCAGCATTTT. Translation: CASSGTGATGQPQHF. The chain recombines TRBV9 with TRBJ1-5; 7 bases align to TRBD1. The germline CDR1 and CDR2 sequences are SGDLS and YYNGEE. The CDR3 totals 15 residues. With V trimmed by 3 bases and J by 6 bases, 9 bases remained unmatched.

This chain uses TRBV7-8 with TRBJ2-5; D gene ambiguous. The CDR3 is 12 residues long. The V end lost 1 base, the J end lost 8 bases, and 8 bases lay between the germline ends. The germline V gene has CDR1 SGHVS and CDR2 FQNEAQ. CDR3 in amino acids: CASSLVQHTQYF. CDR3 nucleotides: TGTGCCAGCAGCTTAGTTCAACATACCCAGTACTTC.

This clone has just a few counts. CDR3 DNA: TGTGCCAGCAGTTACTCTCCACGGGTTGATGGCTACACCTTC. Residues: CASSYSPRVDGYTF. This rearrangement joins TRBV6-5 to TRBJ1-2; D is undetermined. Trimming cost V 0 bases and J 6 bases, with 11 bases left between them. The CDR3 runs to 14 residues. Germline V CDR1 and CDR2: MNHEY, SVGAGI.